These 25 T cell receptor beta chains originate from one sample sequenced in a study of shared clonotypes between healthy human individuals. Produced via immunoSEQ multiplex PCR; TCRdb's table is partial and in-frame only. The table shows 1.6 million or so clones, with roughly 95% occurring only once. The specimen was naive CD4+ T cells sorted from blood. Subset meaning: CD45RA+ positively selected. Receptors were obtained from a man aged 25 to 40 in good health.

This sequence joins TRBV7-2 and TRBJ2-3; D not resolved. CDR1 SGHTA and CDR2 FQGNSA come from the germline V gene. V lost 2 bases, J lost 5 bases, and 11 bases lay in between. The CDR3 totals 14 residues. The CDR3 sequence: CASSLQAGLDTQYF. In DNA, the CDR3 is TGTGCCAGCAGCTTACAGGCCGGGTTAGATACGCAGTATTTT. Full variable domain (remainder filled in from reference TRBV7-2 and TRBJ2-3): GAGVSQSPSNKVTEKGKDVELRCDPISGHTALYWYRQSLGQGLEFLIYFQGNSAPDKSGLPSDRFSAERTGGSVSTLTIQRTQQEDSAVYLCASSLQAGLDTQYFGPGTRLTVL.

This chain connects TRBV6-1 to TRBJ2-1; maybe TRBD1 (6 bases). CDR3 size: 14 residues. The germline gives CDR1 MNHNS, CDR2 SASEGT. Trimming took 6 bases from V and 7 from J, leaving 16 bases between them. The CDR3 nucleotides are TGTGCCAGCAGGACAGGCTATTTAGTGAATGAGCAGTTCTTC. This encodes CASRTGYLVNEQFF.

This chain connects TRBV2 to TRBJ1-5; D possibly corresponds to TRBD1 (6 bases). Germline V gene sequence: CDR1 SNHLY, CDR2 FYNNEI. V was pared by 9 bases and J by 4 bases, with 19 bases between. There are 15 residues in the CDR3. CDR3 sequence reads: CARSQGKGGNQPQHF. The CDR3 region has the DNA TGTGCCAGGTCACAGGGTAAGGGCGGAAATCAGCCCCAGCATTTT.

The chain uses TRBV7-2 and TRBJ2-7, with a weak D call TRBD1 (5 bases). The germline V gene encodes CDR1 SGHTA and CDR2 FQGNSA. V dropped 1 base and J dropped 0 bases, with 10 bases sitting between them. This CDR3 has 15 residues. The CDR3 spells CASSLGWGLSYEQYF. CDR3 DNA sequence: TGTGCCAGCAGCTTAGGATGGGGCCTCTCCTACGAGCAGTACTTC.

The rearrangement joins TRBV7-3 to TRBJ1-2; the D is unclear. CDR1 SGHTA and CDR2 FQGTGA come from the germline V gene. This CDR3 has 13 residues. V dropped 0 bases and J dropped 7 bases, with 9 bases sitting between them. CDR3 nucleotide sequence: TGTGCCAGCAGCTTAACGGCAGGTCGTGGCTACACCTTC. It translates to CASSLTAGRGYTF.

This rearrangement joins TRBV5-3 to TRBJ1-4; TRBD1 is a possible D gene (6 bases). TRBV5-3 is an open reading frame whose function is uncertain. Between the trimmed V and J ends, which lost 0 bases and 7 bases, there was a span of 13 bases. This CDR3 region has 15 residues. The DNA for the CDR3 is TGTGCCAGAAGCTTGGAGGGGGAGGCGGGTGAAAAACTGTTTTTT. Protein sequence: CARSLEGEAGEKLFF.

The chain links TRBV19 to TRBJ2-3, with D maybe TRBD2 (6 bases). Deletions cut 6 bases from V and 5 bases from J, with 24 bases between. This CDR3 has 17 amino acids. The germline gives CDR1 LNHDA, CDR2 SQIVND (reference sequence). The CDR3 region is CASSPSVVAARGDTQYF. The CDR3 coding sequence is TGTGCCAGTAGCCCTAGCGTCGTTGCAGCAAGGGGAGATACGCAGTATTTT.

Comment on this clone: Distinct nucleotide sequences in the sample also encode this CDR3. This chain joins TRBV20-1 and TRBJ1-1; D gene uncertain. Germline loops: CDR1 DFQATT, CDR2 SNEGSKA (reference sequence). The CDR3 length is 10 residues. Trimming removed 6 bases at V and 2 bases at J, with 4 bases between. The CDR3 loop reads CSARNTEAFF. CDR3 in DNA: TGCAGTGCCAGAAACACTGAAGCTTTCTTT.

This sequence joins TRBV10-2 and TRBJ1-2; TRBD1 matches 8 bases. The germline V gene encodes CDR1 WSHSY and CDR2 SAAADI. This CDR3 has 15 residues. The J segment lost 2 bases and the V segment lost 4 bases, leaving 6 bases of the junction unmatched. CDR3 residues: CASSGLGQGNYGYTF. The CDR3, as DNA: TGCGCCAGCAGTGGACTTGGACAGGGCAACTATGGCTACACCTTC.

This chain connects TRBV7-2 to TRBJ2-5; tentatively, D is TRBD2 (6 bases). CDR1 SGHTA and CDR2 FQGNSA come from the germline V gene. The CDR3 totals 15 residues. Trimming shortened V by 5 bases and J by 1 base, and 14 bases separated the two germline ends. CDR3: CASSPRRGSQETQYF. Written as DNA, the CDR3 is TGTGCCAGCAGCCCTCGTCGGGGGTCCCAAGAGACCCAGTACTTC.

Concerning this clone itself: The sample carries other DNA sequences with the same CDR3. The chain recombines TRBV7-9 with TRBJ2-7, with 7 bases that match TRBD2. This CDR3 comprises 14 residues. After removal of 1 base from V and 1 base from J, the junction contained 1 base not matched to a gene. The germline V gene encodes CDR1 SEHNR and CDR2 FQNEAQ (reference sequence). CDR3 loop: CASSLVGGSYEQYF. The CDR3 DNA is TGTGCCAGCAGCTTAGTCGGGGGGTCCTACGAGCAGTACTTC.

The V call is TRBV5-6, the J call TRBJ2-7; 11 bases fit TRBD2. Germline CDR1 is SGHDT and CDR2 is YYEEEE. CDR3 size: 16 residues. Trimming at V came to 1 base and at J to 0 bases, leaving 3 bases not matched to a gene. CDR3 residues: CASSLTSGRVSYEQYF. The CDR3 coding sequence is TGTGCCAGCAGCTTGACTAGCGGGAGAGTCTCCTACGAGCAGTACTTC.

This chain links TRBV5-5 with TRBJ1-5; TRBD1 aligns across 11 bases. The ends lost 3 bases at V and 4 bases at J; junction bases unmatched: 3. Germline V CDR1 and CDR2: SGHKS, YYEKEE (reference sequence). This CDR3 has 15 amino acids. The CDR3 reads CASSWGTGGNQPQHF. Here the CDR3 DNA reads TGTGCCAGCAGCTGGGGGACAGGGGGTAATCAGCCCCAGCATTTT.

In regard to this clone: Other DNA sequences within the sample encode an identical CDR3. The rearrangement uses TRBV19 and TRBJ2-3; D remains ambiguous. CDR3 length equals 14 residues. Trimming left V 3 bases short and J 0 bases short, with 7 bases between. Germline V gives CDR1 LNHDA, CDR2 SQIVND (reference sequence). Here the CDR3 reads CASSMSGSTDTQYF. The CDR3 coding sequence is TGTGCCAGTAGTATGTCCGGGAGCACAGATACGCAGTATTTT.

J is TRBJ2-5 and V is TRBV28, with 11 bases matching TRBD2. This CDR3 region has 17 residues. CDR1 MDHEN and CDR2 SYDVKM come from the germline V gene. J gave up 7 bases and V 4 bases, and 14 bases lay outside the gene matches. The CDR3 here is CASSSPGLAERGGTQYF. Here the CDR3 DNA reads TGTGCCAGCAGTTCACCGGGACTAGCGGAGCGCGGTGGGACCCAGTACTTC.

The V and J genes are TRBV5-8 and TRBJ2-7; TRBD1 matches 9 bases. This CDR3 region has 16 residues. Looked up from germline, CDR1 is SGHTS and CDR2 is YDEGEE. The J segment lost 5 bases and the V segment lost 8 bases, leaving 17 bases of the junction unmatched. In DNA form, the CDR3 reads TGTGCCAGTCTATTAACCGGGACAGGGCGTCGAAACGAGCAGTACTTC. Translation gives CASLLTGTGRRNEQYF.

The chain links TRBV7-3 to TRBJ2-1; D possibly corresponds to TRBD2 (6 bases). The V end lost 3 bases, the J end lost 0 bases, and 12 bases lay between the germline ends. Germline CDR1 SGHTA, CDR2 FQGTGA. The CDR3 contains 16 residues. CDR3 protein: CASSLAGMSSYNEQFF. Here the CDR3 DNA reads TGTGCCAGCAGCTTGGCGGGGATGAGCTCCTACAATGAGCAGTTCTTC.

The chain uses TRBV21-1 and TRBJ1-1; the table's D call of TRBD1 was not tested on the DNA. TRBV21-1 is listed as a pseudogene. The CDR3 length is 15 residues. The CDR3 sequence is CASSKWAGQGTEAFF. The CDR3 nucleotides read TGTGCCAGCAGCAAATGGGCAGGGCAGGGCACTGAAGCTTTCTTT.

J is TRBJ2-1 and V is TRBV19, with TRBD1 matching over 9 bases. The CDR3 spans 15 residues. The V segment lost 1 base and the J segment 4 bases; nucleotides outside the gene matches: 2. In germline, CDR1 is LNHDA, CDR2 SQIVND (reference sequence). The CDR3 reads CASSIAGQGYNEQFF. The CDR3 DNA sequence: TGTGCCAGTAGTATAGCGGGACAGGGTTACAATGAGCAGTTCTTC.

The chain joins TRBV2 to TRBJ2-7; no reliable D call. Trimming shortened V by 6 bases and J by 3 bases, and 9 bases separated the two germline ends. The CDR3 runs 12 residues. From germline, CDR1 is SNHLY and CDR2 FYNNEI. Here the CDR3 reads CASRSPSYEQYF. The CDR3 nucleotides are TGTGCCAGCAGATCCCCTAGCTACGAGCAGTACTTC. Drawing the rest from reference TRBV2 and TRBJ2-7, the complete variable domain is EPEVTQTPSHQVTQMGQEVILRCVPISNHLYFYWYRQILGQKVEFLVSFYNNEISEKSEIFDDQFSVERPDGSNFTLKIRSTKLEDSAMYFCASRSPSYEQYFGPGTRLTVT.

CDR3 protein: CASSPPGDSEQFF. The CDR3 region has the DNA TGTGCCAGCTCACCACCAGGGGACAGTGAGCAGTTCTTC. The chain is built from TRBV18 and TRBJ2-1; TRBD1 aligns across 7 bases. The germline V gene has CDR1 KGHSH and CDR2 LQKENI. After removal of 0 bases from V and 9 bases from J, the junction contained 2 bases not matched to a gene. The CDR3 covers 13 residues. Combining the CDR3 with reference TRBV18 and TRBJ2-1 gives the whole variable domain NAGVMQNPRHLVRRRGQEARLRCSPMKGHSHVYWYRQLPEEGLKFMVYLQKENIIDESGMPKERFSAEFPKEGPSILRIQQVVRGDSAAYFCASSPPGDSEQFFGPGTRLTVL.

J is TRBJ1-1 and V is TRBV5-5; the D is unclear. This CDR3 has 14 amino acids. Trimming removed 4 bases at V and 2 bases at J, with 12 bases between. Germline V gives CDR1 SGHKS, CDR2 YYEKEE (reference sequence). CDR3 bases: TGTGCCAGCAGCGAGGAACAGCCCAACACTGAAGCTTTCTTT. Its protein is CASSEEQPNTEAFF.

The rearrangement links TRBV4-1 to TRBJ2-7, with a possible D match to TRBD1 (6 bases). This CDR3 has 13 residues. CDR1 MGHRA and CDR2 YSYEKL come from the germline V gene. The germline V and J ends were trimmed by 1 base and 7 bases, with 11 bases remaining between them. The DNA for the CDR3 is TGCGCCAGCAGCCAAGCCCCCACAGGGGAGCAGTACTTC. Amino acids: CASSQAPTGEQYF.

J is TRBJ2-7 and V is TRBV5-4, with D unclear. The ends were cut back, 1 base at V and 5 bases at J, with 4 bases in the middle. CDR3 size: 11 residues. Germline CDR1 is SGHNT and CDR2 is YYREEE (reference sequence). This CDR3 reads CASSLSDEQYF. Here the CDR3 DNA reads TGTGCCAGCAGCTTGAGCGACGAGCAGTACTTC.

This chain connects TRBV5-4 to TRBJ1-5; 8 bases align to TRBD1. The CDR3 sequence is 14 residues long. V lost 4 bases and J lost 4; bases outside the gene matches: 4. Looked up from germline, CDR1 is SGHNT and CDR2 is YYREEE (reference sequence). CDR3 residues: CASSPGTGNQPQHF. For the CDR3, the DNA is TGTGCCAGCAGCCCTGGGACAGGAAATCAGCCCCAGCATTTT.